The next 5 T cell receptor beta chains were all read from a single sample in a study of blood T cell repertoires in COVID-19. The repertoire was sequenced with immunoSEQ multiplex PCR; TCRdb's copy has only in-frame clones and lacks some. The sample shows about 160,000 clones, about 93% of them seen only once. Sample: peripheral blood. Every receptor here comes from a woman between 45 and 65 years old with acute or convalescent COVID-19.

This chain connects TRBV5-6 to TRBJ2-5; the match to TRBD1 covers 10 bases. Germline CDR1 and CDR2: SGHDT and YYEEEE. The CDR3 spans 15 residues. Trimming at V came to 0 bases and at J to 4 bases, leaving 3 bases not matched to a gene. The CDR3: CASSLAGTGVETQYF. CDR3 bases: TGTGCCAGCAGCTTGGCGGGGACAGGGGTAGAGACCCAGTACTTC.

V usage is TRBV2 and J usage is TRBJ1-3, with D maybe TRBD1 (5 bases). The germline gives CDR1 SNHLY, CDR2 FYNNEI. CDR3 length equals 15 residues. The V end lost 3 bases, the J end lost 0 bases, and 9 bases lay between the germline ends. Here the CDR3 reads CASSELRGSGNTIYF. The DNA of the CDR3 is TGTGCCAGCAGTGAGTTAAGGGGCTCTGGAAACACCATATATTTT.

The chain recombines TRBV7-6 with TRBJ1-1, with a possible D match to TRBD1 (5 bases). The germline V gene encodes CDR1 SGHVS and CDR2 FNYEAQ. V was cut by 5 bases and J by 2 bases, with 24 bases left in between. The CDR3 totals 18 residues. CDR3 sequence: CASSPLPGGADLNTEAFF. CDR3 nucleotides: TGTGCCAGCAGCCCACTCCCCGGCGGGGCAGACCTTAACACTGAAGCTTTCTTT.

The rearrangement uses TRBV11-1 and TRBJ2-7; a possible D gene is TRBD2 (5 bases). Trimming removed 1 base at V and 0 bases at J, with 10 bases between. CDR1 and CDR2 (germline): SGHAT, FQDESV (reference sequence). This CDR3 spans 15 amino acids. CDR3 DNA sequence: TGTGCCAGCAGCTTAGAGTGGGGAGTCTCCTACGAGCAGTACTTC. Translation gives CASSLEWGVSYEQYF. Variable domain in full (rest from reference TRBV11-1 and TRBJ2-7): EAEVAQSPRYKITEKSQAVAFWCDPISGHATLYWYRQILGQGPELLVQFQDESVVDDSQLPKDRFSAERLKGVDSTLKIQPAELGDSAMYLCASSLEWGVSYEQYFGPGTRLTVT.

This clone showed up just once. The gene calls are TRBV11-2 and TRBJ1-5; D call uncertain. This CDR3 comprises 15 residues. CDR1 SGHAT and CDR2 FQNNGV come from the germline V gene. The germline V and J ends were trimmed by 3 bases and 5 bases, with 14 bases remaining between them. The CDR3 nucleotides are TGTGCCAGCAGCTTGAGGTATAGAGTCGATCAGCCCCAGCATTTT. It yields the protein CASSLRYRVDQPQHF.